This T cell receptor (beta chain) was recorded in a study of blood T cell repertoires in COVID-19. Trimming took off 4 bases at V and 11 bases at J, with 17 bases between the two ends. The CDR3 runs to 14 residues. Germline V lookup: CDR1 SGHDN, CDR2 FVKESK. Measured with immunoSEQ multiplex PCR; TCRdb has only the in-frame clones, and not every one. The table records roughly 250,000 clones, approximately 90% of them present only once. The rearrangement uses TRBV14 and TRBJ1-4; maybe TRBD1 (5 bases). The sequence came from a man under 40 with acute or convalescent COVID-19. What was sequenced was peripheral blood. The CDR3 coding sequence is TGTGCCAGCAGCCTGGGACCCGGCGGGGGGAAACTGTTTTTT. It is translated as CASSLGPGGGKLFF.